This TCR beta chain was recovered during a study of regulatory T cells in long-lasting Graves disease. Time point given: persistent/refractory GD, antithyroid drugs over 5 years with positive TRAb. PBMC RNA was the source of the TCR library. CDR1 and CDR2 from the germline V gene are MDHEN and SYDVKM. V shed 6 bases and J shed 7 bases, with 15 bases lying between them. The CDR3 is 14 residues long. Construction of TCR beta libraries relied on iRepertoire HTBI primers and on Arm-PCR targeting CDR3 regions. As originally analysed: Sequenced samples collectively carried about 62 TRBV and some 15 TRBJ segments. Via MiXCR, TCRdb re-called the multiplex PCR reads, giving one row per CDR3 protein. What appears here as the V and J calls and clone size reflects TCRdb's work, not the paper's. The table shows hundreds of thousands of distinct CDR3 sequences, with 21% occurring only once. This clonotype was recorded many times. The antigen is unknown.

The study's findings and limits: It was in persistent disease that TRBV28, TRBJ1-2 and TRBJ2-5 were favored. Relative to new patients (around 1,000), persistent patients exhibited greater sharing of public clonotypes (approximately 2,800).

The chain links TRBV28 to TRBJ2-2, with D hard to call. Sequencing used peripheral blood mononuclear cells (PBMCs), obtained when the disease was refractory, from a patient treated with antithyroid drugs. The clonotype originates from a female donor with Graves disease. The CDR3 DNA reads TGTGCCAGCAGACCTGACGCCAAGGGCGGGGAGCTGTTTTTT. It yields the protein CASRPDAKGGELFF.